This T cell receptor (beta chain) was documented in a study of blood T cell repertoires in COVID-19 (TCRdb year 2020). About the full investigation: Samples covering the acute and convalescent phases of COVID-19 were provided by collaborators in the United States, Italy and Spain. The material from the prospective study consisted of cDNA or gDNA derived from T cells, B-cell-depleted T cells, or PBMCs. HLA class I and class II types, where available, came from metadata supplied by the sample provider rather than from assay-based typing. The samples were drawn from the first 160 participants of the ongoing ImmuneRACE study and from 1,254 subjects provided by 6 global collaborators. A de-identified subject ID, COVID-19 status, age in years and sex were almost always included in the sample metadata. Deeply sampled blood TCRbeta repertoires from subjects exposed to, actively infected with, or recovered from COVID-19 were included in the dataset. The repertoires were released in a freely available public database meant as a resource for research on the immune response to SARS-CoV-2.

What the research found in general, with its limitations: The amount of clinical and demographic metadata varied by source and participant and was provided uncurated.

The immunoSEQ Assay, a bias-controlled multiplex PCR, was used to amplify TCRbeta CDR3 regions from genomic DNA. The authors processed their data as follows. Nucleated cell counts per sample were estimated from amplification of reference gene primers within the assay. Sequence reads were collapsed and filtered to measure the absolute abundance of every unique TCRbeta CDR3 rearrangement. For each sample, productive Simpson clonality was calculated by taking the square root of Simpson's diversity index across productive rearrangements. Entries here come from immuneACCESS through TCRdb and include only in-frame sequences with V and J called. Some clones fail to appear in such tables; in the studies checked, an unresolved V gene covers under half of the shortfall, and the cause of the remainder is unknown. The DNA gave D and trimming, while V, J and clone size come from that table. Within this sample are about 380,000 clones, with 85% of them counted one time only. In total, the top ten clones hold roughly 3.6% of the sample.

About this clone itself: The antigen this receptor binds is unknown. Qualities for individual bases were not recorded, and no much larger clone is one base off.

Whole blood was collected in K2EDTA tubes by collaborating institutions according to the institutions' own protocols. Collaborator samples were shipped for TCRbeta analysis as frozen whole blood, isolated PBMCs, or DNA extracted from either sample type. This clonotype was obtained from a woman aged 18-30 years with acute or convalescent COVID-19. The sample was peripheral blood.

The CDR3 in this case is CASSLGQLNSPLHF. Read as DNA, the sequence is TGTGCCAGCAGTTTGGGCCAGCTTAATTCACCCCTCCACTTT. The sequence links TRBV27 to TRBJ1-6; the D gene lacks a confident call. The germline V gene encodes CDR1 MNHEY and CDR2 SMNVEV (reference sequence). The CDR3 contains 14 residues, cysteine and phenylalanine counted. Only the CDR3 region is kept as DNA, spanning 42 bases read in frame from base 1. The junction shows trimming of 3 bases on V and 6 bases on J, plus 9 bases between the germline ends.